A single sample gave rise to the 26 T cell receptor beta chains below, sequenced in a study of blood T cell repertoires in COVID-19. Measured with immunoSEQ multiplex PCR; TCRdb has only the in-frame clones, and not every one. The sample carries around 37,000 clones, 87% recorded once. Specimen: peripheral blood. These receptors all stem from a man in his fifties or sixties with active or convalescent COVID-19.

The genes are TRBV5-1 and TRBJ2-1; 10 bases are a match to TRBD2. Trimming cost V 4 bases and J 4 bases; bases outside gene matches: 14. Germline CDR1 and CDR2: SGHRS and YFSETQ. The CDR3 is 18 amino acids. CDR3 in DNA: TGCGCCAGCAGCCAATCCTCAGCGGGAGGGCTCCATTACAATGAGCAGTTCTTC. It specifies CASSQSSAGGLHYNEQFF.

J is TRBJ1-5 and V is TRBV11-2; no firm D call. Germline V CDR1 and CDR2: SGHAT, FQNNGV. The CDR3 runs 14 residues. The V end lost 4 bases, the J end lost 3 bases, and 10 bases lay between the germline ends. In nucleotides, the CDR3 is TGTGCCAGCAGCTCCGATGTAGTCAATCAGCCCCAGCATTTT. Translated: CASSSDVVNQPQHF.

The gene calls are TRBV19 and TRBJ1-6, with TRBD1 matching 7 bases. V lost 2 bases to trimming and J lost 7 bases; unmatched junction nucleotides: 2. Germline loops: CDR1 LNHDA, CDR2 SQIVND (reference sequence). The CDR3 contains 14 residues. The CDR3 DNA sequence: TGTGCCAGTAGTATAAACAGGGGCAATTCACCCCTCCACTTT. Protein sequence: CASSINRGNSPLHF.

The chain uses TRBV24-1 and TRBJ2-1; D is perhaps TRBD1 (7 bases). The CDR3 sequence is 12 residues long. V was shortened by 2 bases and J by 15 bases, with 13 bases between the two germline ends. CDR1 is KGHDR and CDR2 is SFDVKD in the germline V gene. The CDR3 sequence is CATSDSQGGRFF. As DNA, the CDR3 is TGTGCCACCAGTGATTCCCAGGGGGGTCGGTTCTTC.

The chain carries TRBV4-1 and TRBJ2-5, with TRBD2 matching over 8 bases. The CDR3 has 19 amino acids. CDR1 and CDR2 (germline): MGHRA, YSYEKL. V was clipped by 3 bases and J by 0 bases; unmatched bases: 15. CDR3 DNA: TGCGCCAGCAGCCATGGTAGGACTAGCCTGGCCCTTAACCAAGAGACCCAGTACTTC. Residues: CASSHGRTSLALNQETQYF.

The rearrangement links TRBV6-2 or TRBV6-3 to TRBJ1-1, with D unresolved. This CDR3 spans 13 amino acids. Germline V CDR1 and CDR2: MNHEY, SVGEGT. Trimming left V 5 bases short and J 4 bases short, with 11 bases between. CDR3: CASSTWGGTEAFF. Here the CDR3 DNA reads TGTGCCAGCAGTACCTGGGGAGGCACTGAAGCTTTCTTT.

In this sample, this clone turned up a few times. The J gene is TRBJ1-1, the V gene TRBV5-1; tentatively, D is TRBD1 (6 bases). V shed 2 bases and J shed 3 bases, with 8 bases lying between them. The CDR3 totals 13 residues. Germline CDR1 SGHRS, CDR2 YFSETQ. CDR3 coding DNA: TGCGCCAGCAGCTTATCAGGGGACACTGAAGCTTTCTTT. Translating gives CASSLSGDTEAFF.

This clone was counted once. V gene TRBV29-1 combines with J gene TRBJ2-5; 7 bases line up with TRBD2. CDR1 and CDR2 (germline): SQVTM, ANQGSEA. The CDR3 runs 12 residues. Trimming removed 4 bases from V and 5 bases from J; junction bases left unmatched: 4. Here the CDR3 DNA reads TGCAGCGTTGTGGCGGGAGACGAGACCCAGTACTTC. Its protein product is CSVVAGDETQYF.

The rearrangement uses TRBV15 and TRBJ2-3; D is perhaps TRBD2 (5 bases). CDR3 length equals 12 residues. Per the germline V gene, CDR1 is LNHNV and CDR2 is YYDKDF (reference sequence). Trimming took off 8 bases at V and 6 bases at J, with 12 bases between the two ends. CDR3 residues: CATRASWDTQYF. The CDR3 DNA sequence: TGTGCCACCCGCGCTAGCTGGGATACGCAGTATTTT. Filled out from reference TRBV15 and TRBJ2-3, the complete variable domain reads DAMVIQNPRYQVTQFGKPVTLSCSQTLNHNVMYWYQQKSSQAPKLLFHYYDKDFNNEADTPDNFQSRRPNTSFCFLDIRSPGLGDTAMYLCATRASWDTQYFGPGTRLTVL.

This rearrangement joins TRBV11-2 to TRBJ1-1, with no clear D. The germline V gene encodes CDR1 SGHAT and CDR2 FQNNGV. The CDR3 is 13 residues long. Trimming left V 3 bases short and J 3 bases short, with 8 bases between. CDR3 in amino acids: CASSLETHTEAFF. The CDR3, as DNA: TGTGCCAGCAGCTTGGAGACGCACACTGAAGCTTTCTTT.

This chain connects TRBV28 to TRBJ2-7; weak D call: TRBD2 (6 bases). There are 13 residues in the CDR3. Germline V CDR1 and CDR2: MDHEN, SYDVKM. Trimming pared 6 bases from V and 3 bases from J, leaving 12 bases between. For the CDR3, the DNA is TGTGCCAGCAGAGGGACTTATCTCTACGAGCAGTACTTC. Translation: CASRGTYLYEQYF.

The chain joins TRBV7-9 to TRBJ2-2, with a tentative D call TRBD1 (6 bases). In germline, CDR1 is SEHNR, CDR2 FQNEAQ (reference sequence). The CDR3 totals 15 residues. The germline V and J ends were trimmed by 1 base and 4 bases, with 10 bases remaining between them. The CDR3 nucleotides are TGTGCCAGCAGCTTAGATTTAGGGGGCACCGGGGAGCTGTTTTTT. Protein product: CASSLDLGGTGELFF.

The genes are TRBV29-1 and TRBJ1-2; D gene uncertain. This CDR3 comprises 12 residues. Germline assignment: CDR1 SQVTM and CDR2 ANQGSEA. V was pared by 5 bases and J by 4 bases, with 11 bases between. CDR3 sequence: CSVRGEGYGYTF. The CDR3 DNA reads as TGCAGCGTTCGGGGTGAGGGCTATGGCTACACCTTC.

This chain links TRBV5-1 with TRBJ1-2; 11 positions match TRBD1. CDR1 SGHRS and CDR2 YFSETQ come from the germline V gene. The V gene end was trimmed by 4 bases and the J gene end by 8 bases; junction bases not matched to a gene: 7. There are 14 residues in the CDR3. CDR3 sequence reads: CASSPGTGGFGYTF. CDR3 DNA sequence: TGCGCCAGCAGCCCCGGGACAGGGGGGTTCGGCTACACCTTC. The full variable domain, with the rest looked up from reference TRBV5-1 and TRBJ1-2, is KAGVTQTPRYLIKTRGQQVTLSCSPISGHRSVSWYQQTPGQGLQFLFEYFSETQRNKGNFPGRFSGRQFSNSRSEMNVSTLELGDSALYLCASSPGTGGFGYTFGSGTRLTVV.

V gene TRBV7-9 combines with J gene TRBJ2-7; 12 positions match TRBD2. CDR1 is SEHNR, CDR2 FQNEAQ, per germline (reference sequence). After removal of 2 bases from V and 5 bases from J, the junction contained 7 bases not matched to a gene. The CDR3 is 16 residues long. The CDR3 here is CASSLTIGLAGNEQYF. CDR3 bases: TGTGCCAGCAGCTTAACCATTGGACTAGCGGGAAACGAGCAGTACTTC.

The chain recombines TRBV30 with TRBJ2-1, with D possibly being TRBD2 (6 bases). CDR1 and CDR2 from the germline V gene are GTSNPN and SVGIG (reference sequence). V lost 4 bases to trimming and J lost 2 bases, with 15 bases between them. The CDR3 totals 15 residues. The chain's CDR3 is CAWKRGAGAYNEQFF. CDR3 coding DNA: TGTGCCTGGAAAAGGGGAGCGGGCGCCTACAATGAGCAGTTCTTC.

This chain uses TRBV2 with TRBJ2-7, with a possible D match to TRBD2 (5 bases). V was shortened by 8 bases and J by 2 bases, with 22 bases between the two germline ends. The CDR3 runs 16 residues. Germline CDR1 SNHLY, CDR2 FYNNEI. The CDR3 DNA sequence: TGTGCCAGCGGTGGGAGCGGAGGTGGATTCACCTACGAGCAGTACTTC. This codes for CASGGSGGGFTYEQYF.

V is TRBV13 and J is TRBJ2-7; tentative D call: TRBD2 (6 bases). Germline assignment: CDR1 PRHDT and CDR2 FYEKMQ (reference sequence). The CDR3 totals 14 residues. Deletions cut 5 bases from V and 3 bases from J, with 14 bases between. DNA for the CDR3: TGTGCCAGCAGCAAGGGACTGTGGGACTACGAGCAGTACTTC. Translation: CASSKGLWDYEQYF.

The V and J genes are TRBV6-2 or TRBV6-3 and TRBJ2-7, with D perhaps matching TRBD2 (5 bases). The CDR3 runs to 15 residues. Trimming left V 3 bases short and J 2 bases short, with 14 bases between. Germline lookup yields CDR1 MNHEY and CDR2 SVGEGT. The CDR3 protein is CASSYIWEPPYEQYF. For the CDR3, the DNA is TGTGCCAGCAGTTATATTTGGGAGCCCCCCTACGAGCAGTACTTC.

The J gene is TRBJ2-7, the V gene TRBV6-2 or TRBV6-3, with 14 bases lining up with TRBD2. V lost 0 bases, J lost 2 bases, and 3 bases stayed unmatched. The germline CDR1 and CDR2 sequences are MNHEY and SVGEGT. This CDR3 is 17 amino acids long. The CDR3 nucleotides are TGTGCCAGCAGTTACTCGGGGACTAGCGGGAGCCCCTACGAGCAGTACTTC. Translating gives CASSYSGTSGSPYEQYF.

This clone was detected only a few times. CDR3 nucleotide sequence: TGTGCCAGCTCACCATCCGGGACACGAAACTATGGCTACACCTTC. It translates to CASSPSGTRNYGYTF. The chain combines TRBV18 with TRBJ1-2; the D gene is possibly TRBD1 (6 bases). Deletions cut 2 bases from V and 2 bases from J, with 12 bases between. The CDR3 runs to 15 residues. The germline V gene encodes CDR1 KGHSH and CDR2 LQKENI.

The gene calls are TRBV5-4 and TRBJ2-5; TRBD2 aligns across 9 bases. The CDR3 consists of 16 residues. Germline CDR1 is SGHNT and CDR2 is YYREEE (reference sequence). The trim removed 4 bases at V and 1 base at J, leaving 8 bases unmatched. CDR3 DNA sequence: TGTGCCAGCAGCCCCACCCTAGCGGGGCTCCAAGAGACCCAGTACTTC. Protein product: CASSPTLAGLQETQYF.

The chain combines TRBV28 with TRBJ2-1, with TRBD1 matching over 9 bases. Germline lookup yields CDR1 MDHEN and CDR2 SYDVKM. Trimming removed 4 bases from V and 6 bases from J; junction bases left unmatched: 10. This CDR3 comprises 16 residues. In DNA form, the CDR3 reads TGTGCCAGCAGTTCAACCGGGACAGGGCCTTTCAATGAGCAGTTCTTC. It translates to CASSSTGTGPFNEQFF.

The V gene is TRBV3-1 (or the pseudogene TRBV3-2), the J gene TRBJ2-1; 10 bases are a match to TRBD2. Per the germline V gene, CDR1 is LGHDT and CDR2 is YNNKEL (reference sequence). The CDR3 consists of 18 residues. Trimming cost V 1 base and J 0 bases; bases outside gene matches: 6. The chain's CDR3 is CASSQGGLAESSYNEQFF. CDR3 DNA: TGTGCCAGCAGCCAAGGAGGACTAGCGGAGAGCTCCTACAATGAGCAGTTCTTC.

The rearrangement joins TRBV4-3 to TRBJ2-7; 13 bases agree with TRBD2. Trimming removed 4 bases from V and 2 bases from J; junction bases left unmatched: 5. Looked up from germline, CDR1 is LGHNA and CDR2 is YSLEER. The length of the CDR3 is 16 residues. The CDR3 nucleotides are TGCGCCAGCAGCCGTTACGGGACTAGCGGGGCCTACGAGCAGTACTTC. Its translation is CASSRYGTSGAYEQYF.

This rearrangement joins TRBV2 to TRBJ2-7, with 12 bases fitting TRBD2. The junction had 6 bases not matched to a gene; V was cut back by 4 bases and J by 2 bases. Germline assignment: CDR1 SNHLY and CDR2 FYNNEI. This CDR3 has 16 amino acids. The CDR3 reads CASSVELAGGTYEQYF. CDR3 sequence (DNA): TGTGCCAGCAGTGTGGAGCTAGCGGGAGGGACCTACGAGCAGTACTTC.